This T cell receptor (beta chain) was captured in a study of somatic mutations in cytotoxic T cells in rheumatoid arthritis. For the study at large: At nearly 100% purity, some V beta antibody-stained T-cell populations were flow-sorted, and these included V beta1+ cells that were sequenced for TCRB. Study-level points and caveats: The study found no significant difference in CD8+ T-cell clonality between rheumatoid arthritis patients and age-matched healthy controls. Over 20% of CD8+ cells belonged to the largest CD8+ clone in about an eighth of the 65 patients.

Libraries were prepared by immunoSEQ multiplex PCR; TCRdb keeps only in-frame clonotypes and omits some of them. The sample includes approximately 12,000 clones, roughly 80% of them seen just once. The V gene's germline CDR1 is SNHLY and CDR2 FYNNEI. Trimming pared 5 bases from V and 6 bases from J, leaving 25 bases between. The CDR3 extends over 18 amino acids. Of note for this clone: Antigen: not known.

The chain employs TRBV2 and TRBJ1-4; no firm D call. Input material: CD8+ T cells sorted from blood. This receptor was obtained from a man aged 50 or older in good health. The CDR3: CASSIPGQTGLGDEKLFF. The CDR3 DNA is TGTGCCAGCAGTATCCCGGGCCAAACGGGGTTAGGCGATGAAAAACTGTTTTTT.